The 29 T cell receptor beta chains below were found in one sample sequenced in a study of blood T cell repertoires in COVID-19. TCRdb keeps only in-frame clones here, not all; method: immunoSEQ multiplex PCR. Seen here are under 55,000 clones, approximately 85% observed once, and the top ten hold approximately 14%. The source material was peripheral blood. The receptor set was obtained from a human donor in a cohort sampled during active COVID-19.

V gene TRBV19 combines with J gene TRBJ1-6, with 10 bases aligning to TRBD1. The CDR3 extends over 13 amino acids. Germline V gene lookup returns CDR1 LNHDA and CDR2 SQIVND (reference sequence). Losses at the gene ends were 8 bases for V and 7 bases for J; bases not matched to a gene: 2. The CDR3 bases are TGTGCCAGTGAGGGACAGGGGAATTCACCCCTCCACTTT. Translated, it gives CASEGQGNSPLHF.

The chain uses TRBV7-8 and TRBJ1-1; D is undetermined. Trimming cost V 3 bases and J 6 bases, with 14 bases left between them. CDR3 length: 14 residues. Germline assignment: CDR1 SGHVS and CDR2 FQNEAQ. CDR3 sequence (DNA): TGTGCCAGCAGCTTGAGGGTAGTGGGCGCTGAAGCTTTCTTT. As protein: CASSLRVVGAEAFF. The full variable domain, in which reference TRBV7-8 and TRBJ1-1 provide the parts outside the CDR3, is GAGVSQSPRYKVAKRGQDVALRCDPISGHVSLFWYQQALGQGPEFLTYFQNEAQLDKSGLPSDRFFAERPEGSVSTLKIQRTQQEDSAVYLCASSLRVVGAEAFFGQGTRLTVV.

This sequence joins TRBV5-6 and TRBJ2-6, with 7 bases lining up with TRBD2. CDR3 length: 18 amino acids. The germline CDR1 and CDR2 sequences are SGHDT and YYEEEE. Unmatched junction bases numbered 6, after V lost 0 bases and J lost 0 bases. CDR3 nucleotides: TGTGCCAGCAGCTTGGGGGCGGGGGAGTTCTCTGGGGCCAACGTCCTGACTTTC. Translated, it gives CASSLGAGEFSGANVLTF.

The chain has TRBV18 and TRBJ1-1; 7 positions match TRBD1. This CDR3 has 13 amino acids. The V and J ends lost 4 bases and 7 bases, in that order; junction bases with no gene match: 6. Looked up from germline, CDR1 is KGHSH and CDR2 is LQKENI. The CDR3 spells CASSRGTDLEAFF. CDR3 nucleotide sequence: TGTGCCAGCTCACGGGGGACAGACCTTGAAGCTTTCTTT.

The chain employs TRBV19 and TRBJ2-5; TRBD1 is a possible D gene (6 bases). Trimming pared 1 base from V and 2 bases from J, leaving 8 bases between. There are 14 residues in the CDR3. CDR1 is LNHDA, CDR2 SQIVND, per germline (reference sequence). The CDR3 protein is CASSIGQGQETQYF. CDR3 sequence (DNA): TGTGCCAGTAGTATAGGGCAGGGGCAAGAGACCCAGTACTTC.

J is TRBJ2-1 and V is TRBV5-1, with a tentative D call TRBD2 (5 bases). This CDR3 spans 18 amino acids. The V gene lost 0 bases and the J gene lost 0 bases, with 16 bases spanning the gap. The V gene's germline CDR1 is SGHRS and CDR2 YFSETQ. The CDR3 reads CASSLASSGSYSYNEQFF. DNA for the CDR3: TGCGCCAGCAGCTTGGCAAGCTCGGGAAGTTACTCCTACAATGAGCAGTTCTTC.

The rearrangement links TRBV19 to TRBJ1-2; a weak D match, TRBD1 (5 bases). This CDR3 is built from 15 residues. V was pared by 3 bases and J by 6 bases, with 17 bases between. Per the germline V gene, CDR1 is LNHDA and CDR2 is SQIVND (reference sequence). The CDR3 DNA is TGTGCCAGTAGTATCGGCGGACAACCAACGGATGGCTACACCTTC. This codes for CASSIGGQPTDGYTF.

The rearrangement joins TRBV30 to TRBJ1-1; D unresolved. V lost 5 bases to trimming and J lost 1 base, with 5 bases between them. This CDR3 has 11 amino acids. Germline V gives CDR1 GTSNPN, CDR2 SVGIG (reference sequence). CDR3 nucleotides: TGTGCCTGGCAATGGAACACTGAAGCTTTCTTT. Translation: CAWQWNTEAFF.

The CDR3 is CASSSLGGSNQPQHF. In DNA form, the CDR3 reads TGTGCCAGCAGTTCGCTGGGAGGGAGCAATCAGCCCCAGCATTTT. The V gene is TRBV6-5, the J gene TRBJ1-5; D gene ambiguous. The CDR3 covers 15 residues. Germline V gene lookup returns CDR1 MNHEY and CDR2 SVGAGI. V was clipped by 4 bases and J by 1 base, with 11 bases between them.

CDR3 residues: CASSFRGREDTQYF. In DNA form, the CDR3 reads TGTGCCAGCAGCTTCCGAGGGAGGGAAGATACGCAGTATTTT. The chain recombines TRBV7-3 with TRBJ2-3, with 7 bases aligning to TRBD2. The germline CDR1 and CDR2 sequences are SGHTA and FQGTGA. There are 14 residues in the CDR3. J was trimmed by 5 bases and V by 3 bases; bases with no gene match: 5.

The chain combines TRBV6-5 with TRBJ1-5, with D perhaps TRBD1 (6 bases). Trimming took 6 bases from V and 1 from J, leaving 13 bases between them. CDR1 and CDR2 (germline): MNHEY, SVGAGI. The CDR3 runs to 15 residues. In DNA form, the CDR3 reads TGTGCCAGCAGCCAAACAGGGATGAGCAATCAGCCCCAGCATTTT. Amino acid sequence: CASSQTGMSNQPQHF.

This clone was detected only once. V is TRBV5-1 and J is TRBJ2-1; D ambiguous. Trimming left V 4 bases short and J 2 bases short, with 13 bases between. The CDR3 runs 15 residues. CDR1 is SGHRS, CDR2 YFSETQ, per germline. The CDR3 region is CASSPQAGTYNEQFF. CDR3 bases: TGCGCCAGCAGCCCGCAAGCAGGAACCTACAATGAGCAGTTCTTC.

The V and J genes are TRBV5-1 and TRBJ2-3; 8 bases align to TRBD1. This CDR3 has 14 residues. Germline values: CDR1 SGHRS, CDR2 YFSETQ. V was clipped by 5 bases and J by 5 bases; unmatched bases: 7. CDR3 coding DNA: TGCGCCAGCAGGTTTCAGGGGGCGTTAGATACGCAGTATTTT. It encodes CASRFQGALDTQYF.

The genes are TRBV14 and TRBJ2-3; TRBD2 agrees at 12 bases. Germline CDR1 SGHDN, CDR2 FVKESK. This CDR3 has 15 residues. V shed 1 base, J shed 7 bases, and the junction held 3 bases outside the gene matches. The CDR3 sequence: CASSQGLAGAYTQYF. The CDR3 DNA sequence: TGTGCCAGCAGCCAAGGACTAGCGGGAGCTTATACGCAGTATTTT.

The chain links TRBV19 to TRBJ1-1, with D hard to call. The CDR3 loop spans 13 amino acids. Germline lookup yields CDR1 LNHDA and CDR2 SQIVND (reference sequence). With 5 bases removed from V and 1 base from J, the gap between germline ends came to 8 bases. CDR3 coding DNA: TGTGCCAGTAGTCAGCAGGAGAACACTGAAGCTTTCTTT. Protein sequence: CASSQQENTEAFF.

A single count supports this clone. This sequence joins TRBV6-1 and TRBJ2-1; 7 bases map to TRBD1. V lost 2 bases to trimming and J lost 6 bases; unmatched junction nucleotides: 7. The CDR3 spans 15 residues. The germline gives CDR1 MNHNS, CDR2 SASEGT. In nucleotides, the CDR3 is TGTGCCAGCAGTGAACTACAGGGGTTAGGCAATGAGCAGTTCTTC. It yields the protein CASSELQGLGNEQFF.

J is TRBJ1-5 and V is TRBV29-1; D unclear. CDR3 length: 12 residues. Germline CDR1 reads SQVTM; CDR2 reads ANQGSEA. V was trimmed by 5 bases and J by 3 bases, leaving 8 bases between them. Here the CDR3 DNA reads TGCAGCGTTCTGGAGCCCAATCAGCCCCAGCATTTT. Amino acids: CSVLEPNQPQHF.

The V and J genes are TRBV7-9 and TRBJ1-2, with 7 positions matching TRBD1. Trimming at V came to 6 bases and at J to 0 bases, leaving 4 bases not matched to a gene. CDR3 length: 14 residues. Germline V gene data show CDR1 as SEHNR and CDR2 as FQNEAQ (reference sequence). The CDR3 reads CASSLRGPNYGYTF. The CDR3 nucleotides read TGTGCCAGCAGTCTAAGGGGGCCTAACTATGGCTACACCTTC.

The rearrangement uses TRBV20-1 and TRBJ2-5; D gene uncertain. V was clipped by 0 bases and J by 5 bases, with 4 bases between them. CDR1 is DFQATT, CDR2 SNEGSKA, per germline (reference sequence). The CDR3 spans 11 residues. CDR3 region: CSARDAETQYF. The CDR3 DNA reads TGCAGTGCTAGAGATGCGGAGACCCAGTACTTC.

The V call is TRBV7-9, the J call TRBJ2-7; TRBD2 is a possible D gene (5 bases). Trimming left V 5 bases short and J 4 bases short, with 9 bases between. CDR1 SEHNR and CDR2 FQNEAQ come from the germline V gene (reference sequence). The CDR3 length is 12 residues. CDR3 region: CASSPPGYEQYF. CDR3 DNA sequence: TGTGCCAGCAGCCCGCCGGGATACGAGCAGTACTTC. Together with reference TRBV7-9 and TRBJ2-7, the CDR3 gives the full variable domain: DTGVSQNPRHKITKRGQNVTFRCDPISEHNRLYWYRQTLGQGPEFLTYFQNEAQLEKSRLLSDRFSAERPKGSFSTLEIQRTEQGDSAMYLCASSPPGYEQYFGPGTRLTVT.

V usage is TRBV3-1 (or the pseudogene TRBV3-2) and J usage is TRBJ1-1; D remains unclear. V was trimmed by 0 bases and J by 0 bases, leaving 8 bases between them. From germline, CDR1 is LGHDT and CDR2 YNNKEL (reference sequence). This CDR3 comprises 15 residues. The CDR3 nucleotides are TGTGCCAGCAGCCAAGAACTTCGGTTGAACACTGAAGCTTTCTTT. It translates to CASSQELRLNTEAFF.

The chain couples TRBV6-5 to TRBJ1-3, with D maybe TRBD1 (5 bases). V lost 8 bases and J 0 bases, leaving 14 bases between the germline ends. Germline CDR1 MNHEY, CDR2 SVGAGI. The CDR3 contains 15 residues. In DNA form, the CDR3 reads TGTGCCAGCTACCCACGGGGGAGCTCTGGAAACACCATATATTTT. Residues: CASYPRGSSGNTIYF.

In regard to this clone: The sample has other DNA sequences that encode this CDR3 too. V is TRBV6-5 and J is TRBJ1-4; no firm D call. This CDR3 is built from 15 residues. Trimming removed 8 bases at V and 6 bases at J, with 19 bases between. CDR1 is MNHEY and CDR2 is SVGAGI in the germline V gene. The CDR3 is CASAQGHGNDEKLFF. The CDR3 DNA sequence: TGTGCCAGCGCCCAAGGGCACGGGAACGATGAAAAACTGTTTTTT.

The rearrangement joins TRBV28 to TRBJ2-3, with 7 bases identical to TRBD1. V lost 6 bases, J lost 1 base, and 4 bases stayed unmatched. This CDR3 is 14 amino acids long. CDR1 is MDHEN and CDR2 is SYDVKM in the germline V gene. This CDR3 is CASRPTGGTDTQYF. The CDR3 DNA sequence: TGTGCCAGCAGACCCACAGGGGGCACAGATACGCAGTATTTT.

This chain connects TRBV24-1 to TRBJ2-3; the match to TRBD2 covers 13 bases. The germline gives CDR1 KGHDR, CDR2 SFDVKD. V was pared by 5 bases and J by 5 bases, with 9 bases of the junction left unmatched. The CDR3 extends over 17 amino acids. The CDR3 is CATSAPGLAGVIDTQYF. The CDR3 DNA reads TGTGCCACCAGTGCCCCAGGACTAGCGGGAGTGATAGATACGCAGTATTTT.

The V gene is TRBV19, the J gene TRBJ2-7; the match to TRBD2 covers 7 bases. CDR1 is LNHDA and CDR2 is SQIVND in the germline V gene (reference sequence). Unmatched junction bases numbered 10, after V lost 5 bases and J lost 3 bases. The CDR3 totals 15 residues. CDR3 nucleotides: TGTGCCAGTAGTCCAACAGGACTAGAAGACTACGAGCAGTACTTC. It is translated as CASSPTGLEDYEQYF.

The CDR3 region is CASSLLGMKGISGANVLTF. The CDR3 coding sequence is TGTGCCAGCAGTTTATTGGGTATGAAGGGGATCTCTGGGGCCAACGTCCTGACTTTC. The chain employs TRBV28 and TRBJ2-6; tentative D call: TRBD1 (5 bases). V lost 1 base and J 0 bases, leaving 16 bases between the germline ends. The V gene's germline CDR1 is MDHEN and CDR2 SYDVKM. The CDR3 contains 19 residues.

The chain combines TRBV5-1 with TRBJ2-5; unclear D gene. Germline V gene sequence: CDR1 SGHRS, CDR2 YFSETQ. This CDR3 is built from 15 residues. The V end lost 0 bases, the J end lost 2 bases, and 11 bases lay between the germline ends. This CDR3 is CASSLGLRMQETQYF. Written as DNA, the CDR3 is TGCGCCAGCAGCTTGGGGCTCAGGATGCAAGAGACCCAGTACTTC. The complete variable domain, with remaining parts taken from reference TRBV5-1 and TRBJ2-5, reads KAGVTQTPRYLIKTRGQQVTLSCSPISGHRSVSWYQQTPGQGLQFLFEYFSETQRNKGNFPGRFSGRQFSNSRSEMNVSTLELGDSALYLCASSLGLRMQETQYFGPGTRLLVL.

The chain has TRBV27 and TRBJ2-1; D gene uncertain. The CDR3 extends over 13 amino acids. In germline, CDR1 is MNHEY, CDR2 SMNVEV (reference sequence). V lost 5 bases, J lost 8 bases, and 13 bases lay in between. The CDR3 here is CASSRRRSDEQFF. The CDR3 nucleotides read TGTGCCAGCAGTCGTAGGAGATCCGATGAGCAGTTCTTC.